Here is one TCR beta chain with its context. The sample originates from a study of blood T cell repertoires in COVID-19. Study details: In each case, the material was cDNA or gDNA derived from T cells, B-cell-depleted T cells, or PBMCs.

The age range of participants was about 18 to 95 years, with residence in about two dozen US areas. Donors in Cohort 3 counted as recovered after two negative PCRs, clearance, or symptom resolution. Clones were read by immunoSEQ multiplex PCR, and TCRdb kept only the in-frame ones, dropping some. The table has about 300,000 clones, around 84% seen once. The CDR3 covers 14 residues. The V gene lost 2 bases and the J gene lost 0 bases, with 8 bases spanning the gap. From germline, CDR1 is MNHNS and CDR2 SASEGT. The chain recombines TRBV6-1 with TRBJ2-7, with D uncertain. The clonotype was recovered from a man aged 25 to 45 who had recovered from COVID-19. Source material: PBMCs or T cells enriched from blood (not recorded which). This chain's CDR3 is CASSEWAGSYEQYF. CDR3 nucleotide sequence: TGTGCCAGCAGTGAATGGGCCGGCTCCTACGAGCAGTACTTC.